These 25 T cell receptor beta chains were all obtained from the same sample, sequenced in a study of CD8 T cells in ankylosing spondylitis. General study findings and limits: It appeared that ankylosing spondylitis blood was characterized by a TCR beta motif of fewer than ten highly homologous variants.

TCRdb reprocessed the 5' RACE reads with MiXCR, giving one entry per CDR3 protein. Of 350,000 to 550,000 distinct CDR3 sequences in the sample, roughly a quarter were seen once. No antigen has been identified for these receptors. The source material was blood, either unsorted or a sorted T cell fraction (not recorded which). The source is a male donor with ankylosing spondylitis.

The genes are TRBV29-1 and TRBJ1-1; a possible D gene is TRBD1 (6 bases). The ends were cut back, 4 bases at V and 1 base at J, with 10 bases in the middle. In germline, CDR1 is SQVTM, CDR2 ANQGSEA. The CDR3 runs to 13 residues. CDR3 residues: CSVVRDKNTEAFF. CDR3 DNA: TGCAGCGTTGTGAGGGACAAGAACACTGAAGCTTTCTTT. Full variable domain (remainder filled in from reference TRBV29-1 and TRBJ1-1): SAVISQKPSRDICQRGTSLTIQCQVDSQVTMMFWYRQQPGQSLTLIATANQGSEATYESGFVIDKFPISRPNLTFSTLTVSNMSPEDSSIYLCSVVRDKNTEAFFGQGTRLTVV.

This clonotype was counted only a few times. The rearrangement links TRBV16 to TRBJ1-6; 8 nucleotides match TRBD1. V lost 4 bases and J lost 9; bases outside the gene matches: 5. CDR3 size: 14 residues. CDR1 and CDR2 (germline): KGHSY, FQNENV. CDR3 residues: CASSRTGQGSPLHF. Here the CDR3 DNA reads TGTGCCAGCAGCCGGACAGGGCAAGGTTCACCCCTCCACTTT. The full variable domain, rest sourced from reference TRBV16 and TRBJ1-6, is GEEVAQTPKHLVRGEGQKAKLYCAPIKGHSYVFWYQQVLKNEFKFLISFQNENVFDETGMPKERFSAKCLPNSPCSLEIQATKLEDSAVYFCASSRTGQGSPLHFGNGTRLTVT.

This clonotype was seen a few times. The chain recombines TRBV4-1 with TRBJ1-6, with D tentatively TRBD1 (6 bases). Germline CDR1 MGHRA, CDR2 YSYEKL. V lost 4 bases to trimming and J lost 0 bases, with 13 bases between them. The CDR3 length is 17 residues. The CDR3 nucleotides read TGCGCCAGCAGCCGAGAAAGGGGGGGCTCCTATAATTCACCCCTCCACTTT. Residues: CASSRERGGSYNSPLHF.

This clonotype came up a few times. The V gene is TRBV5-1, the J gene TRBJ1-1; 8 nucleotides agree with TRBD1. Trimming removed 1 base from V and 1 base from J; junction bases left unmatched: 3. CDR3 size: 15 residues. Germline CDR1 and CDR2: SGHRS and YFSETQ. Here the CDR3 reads CASSLLGTGNTEAFF. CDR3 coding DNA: TGCGCCAGCAGCTTGTTAGGGACAGGGAACACTGAAGCTTTCTTT.

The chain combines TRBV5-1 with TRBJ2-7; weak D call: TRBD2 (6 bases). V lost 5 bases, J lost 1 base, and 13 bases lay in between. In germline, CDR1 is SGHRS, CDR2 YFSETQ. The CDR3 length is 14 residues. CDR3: CASRRDFNSYEQYV. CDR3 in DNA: TGCGCCAGCAGGCGGGATTTTAATTCCTACGAGCAGTACGTC.

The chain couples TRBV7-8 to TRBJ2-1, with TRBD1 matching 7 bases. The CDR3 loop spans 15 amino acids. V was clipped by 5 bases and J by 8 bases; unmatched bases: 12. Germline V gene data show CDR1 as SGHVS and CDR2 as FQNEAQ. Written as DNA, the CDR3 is TGTGCCAGCAGCCAACGGGACAGCCTGGGCCATGAGCAGTTCTTC. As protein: CASSQRDSLGHEQFF. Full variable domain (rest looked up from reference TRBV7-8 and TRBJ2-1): GAGVSQSPRYKVAKRGQDVALRCDPISGHVSLFWYQQALGQGPEFLTYFQNEAQLDKSGLPSDRFFAERPEGSVSTLKIQRTQQEDSAVYLCASSQRDSLGHEQFFGPGTRLTVL.

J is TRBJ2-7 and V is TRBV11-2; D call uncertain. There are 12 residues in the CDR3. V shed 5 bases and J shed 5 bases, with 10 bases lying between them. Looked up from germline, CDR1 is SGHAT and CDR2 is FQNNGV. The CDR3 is CASSLDVHEQYF. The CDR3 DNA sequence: TGTGCCAGCAGCCTCGACGTCCACGAGCAGTACTTC.

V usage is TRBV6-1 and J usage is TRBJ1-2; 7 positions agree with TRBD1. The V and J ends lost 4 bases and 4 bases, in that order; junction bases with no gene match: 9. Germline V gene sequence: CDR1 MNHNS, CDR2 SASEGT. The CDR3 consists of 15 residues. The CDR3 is CASSGGGTEGYGYTF. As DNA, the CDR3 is TGTGCCAGCAGTGGGGGGGGGACAGAAGGCTATGGCTACACCTTC.

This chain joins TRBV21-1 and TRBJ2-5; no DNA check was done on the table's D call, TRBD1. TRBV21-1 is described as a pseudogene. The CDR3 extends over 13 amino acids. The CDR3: CASSRDEGETQYF. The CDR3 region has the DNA TGTGCCAGCAGCAGGGACGAGGGGGAGACCCAGTACTTC.

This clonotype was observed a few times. In nucleotides, the CDR3 is TGCAGTGCTAGAGCTAGCAACTCCTACAATGAGCAGTTCTTC. Its protein is CSARASNSYNEQFF. This sequence joins TRBV20-1 and TRBJ2-1, with a tentative D call TRBD2 (5 bases). Trimming removed 1 base from V and 0 bases from J, with 7 bases in between. The length of the CDR3 is 14 residues. The germline CDR1 and CDR2 sequences are DFQATT and SNEGSKA (reference sequence).

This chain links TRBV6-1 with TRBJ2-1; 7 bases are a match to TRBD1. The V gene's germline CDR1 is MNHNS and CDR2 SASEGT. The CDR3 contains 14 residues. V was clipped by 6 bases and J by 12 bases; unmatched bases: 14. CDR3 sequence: CASRPPGTAASQFF. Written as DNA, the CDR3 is TGTGCCAGCAGACCACCCGGGACAGCGGCTTCGCAGTTCTTC.

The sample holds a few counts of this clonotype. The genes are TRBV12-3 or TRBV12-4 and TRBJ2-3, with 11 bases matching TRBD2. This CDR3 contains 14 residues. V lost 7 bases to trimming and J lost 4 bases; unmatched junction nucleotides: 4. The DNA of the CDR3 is TGTGCCAGCACTAGCGGGAGGAGCGCAGATACGCAGTATTTT. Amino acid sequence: CASTSGRSADTQYF.

This chain's CDR3 is CATNQGRYTEAFF. CDR3 DNA: TGTGCCACCAATCAGGGGAGATACACTGAAGCTTTCTTT. The chain links TRBV15 to TRBJ1-1; D perhaps matches TRBD1 (6 bases). Trimming shortened V by 7 bases and J by 3 bases, and 12 bases separated the two germline ends. CDR1 and CDR2 (germline): LNHNV, YYDKDF (reference sequence). This CDR3 comprises 13 residues.

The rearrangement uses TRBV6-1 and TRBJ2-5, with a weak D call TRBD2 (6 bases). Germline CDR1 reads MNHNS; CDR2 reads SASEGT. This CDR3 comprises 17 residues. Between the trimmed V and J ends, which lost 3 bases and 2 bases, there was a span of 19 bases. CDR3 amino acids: CASSDLFRGRLQETQYF. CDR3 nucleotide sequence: TGTGCCAGCAGTGACCTATTTCGGGGGAGGCTACAAGAGACCCAGTACTTC.

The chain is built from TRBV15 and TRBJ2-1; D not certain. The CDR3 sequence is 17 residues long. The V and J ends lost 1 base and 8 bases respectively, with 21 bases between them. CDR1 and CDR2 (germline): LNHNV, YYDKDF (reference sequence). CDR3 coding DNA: TGTGCCACCAGCAGAGGAGCTAGTGAAGGTGGCATCGATGAGCAGTTCTTC. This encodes CATSRGASEGGIDEQFF.

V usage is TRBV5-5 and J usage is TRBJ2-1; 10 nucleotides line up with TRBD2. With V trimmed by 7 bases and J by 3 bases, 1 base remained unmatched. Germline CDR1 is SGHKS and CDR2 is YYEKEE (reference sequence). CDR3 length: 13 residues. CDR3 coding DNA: TGTGCCAGCGGACTAGCGGTCTACAATGAGCAGTTCTTC. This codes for CASGLAVYNEQFF.

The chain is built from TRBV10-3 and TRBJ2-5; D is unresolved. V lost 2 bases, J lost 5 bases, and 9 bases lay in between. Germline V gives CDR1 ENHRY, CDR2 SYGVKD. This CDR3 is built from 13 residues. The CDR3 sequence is CAISENSRETQYF. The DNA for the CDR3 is TGTGCCATCAGTGAGAACTCGAGGGAGACCCAGTACTTC.

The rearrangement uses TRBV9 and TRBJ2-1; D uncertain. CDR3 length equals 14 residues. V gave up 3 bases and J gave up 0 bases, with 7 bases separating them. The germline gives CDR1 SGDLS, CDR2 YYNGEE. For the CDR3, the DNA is TGTGCCAGCAGCGCCCTGAGCTCCTACAATGAGCAGTTCTTC. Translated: CASSALSSYNEQFF.

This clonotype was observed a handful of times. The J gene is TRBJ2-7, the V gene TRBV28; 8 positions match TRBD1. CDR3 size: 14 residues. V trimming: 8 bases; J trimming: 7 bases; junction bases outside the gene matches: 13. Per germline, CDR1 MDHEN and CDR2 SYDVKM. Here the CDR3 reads CASRAGTGSYEQYV. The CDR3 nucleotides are TGTGCCAGCCGCGCCGGGACAGGATCTTATGAGCAGTACGTC.

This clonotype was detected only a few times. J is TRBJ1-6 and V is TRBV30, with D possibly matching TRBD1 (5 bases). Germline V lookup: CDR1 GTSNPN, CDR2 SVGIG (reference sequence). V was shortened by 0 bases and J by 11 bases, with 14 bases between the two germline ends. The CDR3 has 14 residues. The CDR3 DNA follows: TGTGCCTGGAGTGTCGTCGGGACGGCTACACCCCTCCACTTT. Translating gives CAWSVVGTATPLHF.

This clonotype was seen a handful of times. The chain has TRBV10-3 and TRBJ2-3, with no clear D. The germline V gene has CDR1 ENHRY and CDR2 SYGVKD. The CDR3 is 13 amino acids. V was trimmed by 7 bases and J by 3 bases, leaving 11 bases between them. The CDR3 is CAITVTETDTQYF. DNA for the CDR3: TGTGCCATCACCGTTACAGAAACAGATACGCAGTATTTT.

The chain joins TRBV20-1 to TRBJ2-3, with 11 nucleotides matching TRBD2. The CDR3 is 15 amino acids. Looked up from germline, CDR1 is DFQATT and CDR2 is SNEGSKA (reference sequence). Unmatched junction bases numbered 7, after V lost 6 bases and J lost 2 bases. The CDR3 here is CSAPILAGATDTQYF. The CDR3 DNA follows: TGCAGTGCCCCGATACTAGCGGGGGCCACAGATACGCAGTATTTT.

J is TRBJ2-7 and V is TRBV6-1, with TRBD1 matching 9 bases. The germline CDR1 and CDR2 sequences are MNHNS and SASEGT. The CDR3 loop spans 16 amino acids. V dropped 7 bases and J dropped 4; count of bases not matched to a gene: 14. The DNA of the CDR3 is TGTGCCAGCACCCTAGGGAGGGGACAGGGAGTTTACGAGCAGTACTTC. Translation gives CASTLGRGQGVYEQYF.

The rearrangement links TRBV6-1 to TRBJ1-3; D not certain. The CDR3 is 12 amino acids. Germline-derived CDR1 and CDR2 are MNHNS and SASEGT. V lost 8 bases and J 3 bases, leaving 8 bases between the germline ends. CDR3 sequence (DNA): TGTGCCAGCGAAAAAGGTGGAAACACCATATATTTT. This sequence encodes CASEKGGNTIYF.

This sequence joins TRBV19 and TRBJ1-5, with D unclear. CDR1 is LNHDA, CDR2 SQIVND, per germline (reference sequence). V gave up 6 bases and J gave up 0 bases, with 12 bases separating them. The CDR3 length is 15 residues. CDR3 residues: CASRTPGYSNQPQHF. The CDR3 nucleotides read TGTGCCAGTAGGACCCCGGGTTATAGCAATCAGCCCCAGCATTTT.